This note documents a single T cell receptor beta chain sequence. The data were obtained in a study of CD8 T cells in Susac syndrome. RNA, at roughly 0.45 to 1 ug, was reverse transcribed with random hexamers. Across 54 Vbeta and 13 Jbeta, TCR beta CDR3 was amplified with immunoSEQ multiplex PCR. TCRdb independently ran MiXCR on the immunoSEQ multiplex PCR reads; one entry per CDR3 protein. In the table there are approximately 150,000 distinct CDR3 sequences, roughly 94% of which are singletons. The CDR3 is 17 residues long. CDR1 and CDR2 from the germline V gene are SGHRS and YFSETQ. J lost 2 bases, V lost 0 bases, and 9 bases had no gene match. From blood CD8+ and CD4+ T cells, the TCR beta chain was sequenced. Relapsing-remitting disease, either stable or active, was present in the multiple sclerosis controls, who were treatment-naive patients. The CD8+ and CD4+ T cells were isolated magnetically using a negative isolation approach, whereas the TEMRA cells were enriched by FACS.

The rearrangement uses TRBV5-1 and TRBJ2-5; 8 bases line up with TRBD2. The TCR originated in a human donor with multiple sclerosis. The specimen sequenced was CD4+ T cells from PBMCs. In nucleotides, the CDR3 is TGCGCCAGCAGCTTGGATCCGGCGGGAGGTGGACAAGAGACCCAGTACTTC. Its protein is CASSLDPAGGGQETQYF. The entire variable domain, with the rest obtained from reference TRBV5-1 and TRBJ2-5, is as follows: KAGVTQTPRYLIKTRGQQVTLSCSPISGHRSVSWYQQTPGQGLQFLFEYFSETQRNKGNFPGRFSGRQFSNSRSEMNVSTLELGDSALYLCASSLDPAGGGQETQYFGPGTRLLVL.